Sequencing of this TCR beta chain was carried out in a study of cytomegalovirus exposure and HLA in healthy donors. CDR1 GTSNPN and CDR2 SVGIG come from the germline V gene (reference sequence). The V gene end was trimmed by 2 bases and the J gene end by 5 bases; junction bases not matched to a gene: 8. This CDR3 has 15 residues. PCR involved 60 Vbeta and 13 Jbeta primers. TCRdb keeps only in-frame clones here, not all; method: immunoSEQ multiplex PCR. The repertoire consists of around 100,000 clones, with roughly 70% occurring once and the leading ten covering approximately 10%. The chain has TRBV30 and TRBJ1-4; 7 nucleotides agree with TRBD1. The source of this sequence is a man aged 40-49 years in good health and CMV-seropositive. Sequencing input: PBMCs. CDR3 protein: CAWSKGDSPNEKLFF. As DNA, the CDR3 is TGTGCCTGGAGTAAGGGGGACAGCCCCAATGAAAAACTGTTTTTT.